These 10 T cell receptor beta chains were sequenced from one sample in a study of Graves' ophthalmopathy and Graves' hyperthyroidism. RNA served as the template for amplifying TCR beta CDR3 regions. Second-round multiplex PCR came after first-round RT-PCR with HTBI primers. TCRdb reprocessed the multiplex PCR reads via MiXCR and lists one record per CDR3 protein. The sample contains tens of thousands of distinct CDR3 sequences, approximately 50% of which appear only once. What was sequenced was peripheral blood. The receptor source for this set is an adult woman with Graves' ophthalmopathy.

This clonotype has a count of ten or more. The chain carries TRBV12-3 or TRBV12-4 and TRBJ2-3, with D hard to call. This CDR3 is 14 amino acids long. The V and J ends lost 7 bases and 4 bases respectively, with 15 bases between them. Written as DNA, the CDR3 is TGTGCCAGCACCGGGTCCTTTCGGTCAGATACGCAGTATTTT. It specifies CASTGSFRSDTQYF.

V gene TRBV20-1 combines with J gene TRBJ1-2; D gene uncertain. Trimming removed 6 bases at V and 8 bases at J, with 13 bases between. Looked up from germline, CDR1 is DFQATT and CDR2 is SNEGSKA (reference sequence). The CDR3 loop spans 11 amino acids. The CDR3 protein is CSAPRASGYTF. DNA of the CDR3: TGCAGTGCCCCCCGGGCCAGCGGCTACACCTTC.

This clonotype was recorded many times. V usage is TRBV5-1 and J usage is TRBJ2-7; D not resolved. CDR3 length: 11 amino acids. CDR1 and CDR2 from the germline V gene are SGHRS and YFSETQ. Deletions cut 0 bases from V and 6 bases from J, with 4 bases between. The CDR3: CASSLASEQYF. CDR3 nucleotides: TGCGCCAGCAGCTTGGCCTCCGAGCAGTACTTC.

This clonotype was seen repeatedly, ten times or more. DNA of the CDR3: TGCGCCAGCAGCCAGCTTAATCTAGCGGGAGAGAACATTCAGTACTTC. Amino acids: CASSQLNLAGENIQYF. The chain has TRBV4-3 and TRBJ2-4; the match to TRBD2 covers 10 bases. The CDR3 spans 16 residues. The germline V gene has CDR1 LGHNA and CDR2 YSLEER. The V gene end was trimmed by 3 bases and the J gene end by 7 bases; junction bases not matched to a gene: 9.

Many counts were recorded for this clonotype. The CDR3 DNA reads as TGTGCCACCCTAGCGGGAAAAGGAAACACCGGGGAGCTGTTTTTT. Amino acids: CATLAGKGNTGELFF. The chain joins TRBV6-5 to TRBJ2-2; 9 bases map to TRBD2. CDR1 is MNHEY and CDR2 is SVGAGI in the germline V gene. Trimming at V came to 10 bases and at J to 2 bases, leaving 8 bases not matched to a gene. CDR3 length: 15 amino acids.

Ten or more counts support this clonotype. The chain has TRBV6-5 and TRBJ1-5, with TRBD1 matching over 7 bases. This CDR3 comprises 13 residues. Germline values: CDR1 MNHEY, CDR2 SVGAGI. The V and J ends lost 4 bases and 7 bases, in that order; junction bases with no gene match: 4. The CDR3 loop is CASSSLGGQPQHF. The CDR3 nucleotides are TGTGCCAGCAGTTCCCTAGGGGGCCAGCCCCAGCATTTT.

As regards this clonotype: A read error may account for a junction end that differs from germline. The rearrangement uses TRBV9 and TRBJ1-3, with 8 bases lining up with TRBD1. This CDR3 contains 15 residues. The germline CDR1 and CDR2 sequences are SGDLS and YYNGEE. CDR3 region: CASSLRTGLGNNIYF. CDR3 sequence (DNA): TGTGCCAGCAGCTTACGGACAGGGCTTGGAAACAACATATATTTT.

This chain uses TRBV20-1 with TRBJ2-7; the D is unclear. V was trimmed by 2 bases and J by 2 bases, leaving 10 bases between them. This CDR3 has 13 amino acids. The V gene's germline CDR1 is DFQATT and CDR2 SNEGSKA (reference sequence). Here the CDR3 DNA reads TGCAGTGCTAGATCCCCTCCGGCCTACGAGCAGTACTTC. Its protein product is CSARSPPAYEQYF.

This sequence joins TRBV7-8 and TRBJ2-7; 9 nucleotides align to TRBD2. The CDR3 has 16 amino acids. CDR1 SGHVS and CDR2 FQNEAQ come from the germline V gene. J lost 7 bases, V lost 2 bases, and 12 bases had no gene match. The CDR3 spells CASSLPPAGGGGEQYF. CDR3 sequence (DNA): TGTGCCAGCAGCTTACCTCCGGCGGGGGGGGGGGGGGAGCAGTACTTC.

This clonotype is labeled medium-sized (0.01 to 0.1%). V and J are TRBV2 and TRBJ1-2, with D tentatively TRBD1 (6 bases). The CDR3 consists of 14 residues. Between the trimmed V and J ends, which lost 9 bases and 6 bases, there was a span of 20 bases. Germline loops: CDR1 SNHLY, CDR2 FYNNEI. Here the CDR3 DNA reads TGTGCCAGAGTACCATTGTCAGGGGTCGATGGCTACACCTTC. Its protein product is CARVPLSGVDGYTF.